This entry lists 26 T cell receptor beta chains sequenced from one sample in a study of shared clonotypes between healthy human individuals. Libraries were prepared by immunoSEQ multiplex PCR; TCRdb keeps only in-frame clonotypes and omits some of them. This sample has about 1 million clones, with around 74% found just once. Input material: memory CD4+ T cells sorted from blood. Subset here: CD45RA-negative fraction. These receptors originate from a man younger than 35 in good health.

This clone has more than one count but fewer than ten. The J gene is TRBJ1-1, the V gene TRBV7-9; D is ambiguous. V was shortened by 0 bases and J by 8 bases, with 16 bases between the two germline ends. Germline V gene lookup returns CDR1 SEHNR and CDR2 FQNEAQ (reference sequence). The CDR3 spans 15 residues. The CDR3 region has the DNA TGTGCCAGCAGCTTAGCGCAAGGGTTGAGCAAAGAAGCTTTCTTT. Its protein is CASSLAQGLSKEAFF.

A few counts support this clone. With a much larger clone just one base away, this may be a read error. Other DNA sequences in this sample translate to the same CDR3. The chain is built from TRBV7-8 and TRBJ1-1; D possibly corresponds to TRBD1 (5 bases). Deletions cut 5 bases from V and 1 base from J, with 11 bases between. CDR1 is SGHVS, CDR2 FQNEAQ, per germline. This CDR3 is built from 14 residues. The CDR3 region has the DNA TGTGCCAGCAGCCTCCGCCAGGGGAACACTGAAGCTTTCTTT. Protein: CASSLRQGNTEAFF.

Written as DNA, the CDR3 is TGTGCCAGCTCAAACCGGGGGACAACTAATGAAAAACTGTTTTTT. This encodes CASSNRGTTNEKLFF. The chain couples TRBV18 to TRBJ1-4, with a possible D match to TRBD1 (5 bases). The CDR3 sequence is 15 residues long. The V and J ends lost 5 bases and 0 bases respectively, with 10 bases between them. Germline V lookup: CDR1 KGHSH, CDR2 LQKENI.

In this sample, this clone turned up many times. Since a much larger clone is just one base distant, this may be a read error. The same CDR3 also results from other DNA sequences found in this sample. The chain uses TRBV30 and TRBJ1-1; D is unclear. The CDR3 consists of 12 residues. CDR1 GTSNPN and CDR2 SVGIG come from the germline V gene (reference sequence). V was clipped by 4 bases and J by 0 bases, with 6 bases between them. The CDR3 region is CAWKVMNTEAFF. The CDR3 bases are TGTGCCTGGAAGGTGATGAACACTGAAGCTTTCTTT.

For the CDR3, the DNA is TGTGCCAGCAGGCAGGGAGGTGAAGCTTTCTTT. Protein: CASRQGGEAFF. The rearrangement links TRBV28 to TRBJ1-1, with a tentative D call TRBD1 (5 bases). The CDR3 length is 11 residues. With 6 bases removed from V and 7 bases from J, the gap between germline ends came to 9 bases. Per germline, CDR1 MDHEN and CDR2 SYDVKM.

In this sample, this clone turned up a few times. The gene calls are TRBV25-1 and TRBJ2-3, with 9 bases aligning to TRBD1. V was clipped by 6 bases and J by 3 bases; unmatched bases: 4. The length of the CDR3 is 14 residues. Germline CDR1 MGHDK, CDR2 SYGVNS. The CDR3 is CASSRTGVTDTQYF. CDR3 nucleotide sequence: TGTGCCAGCAGCAGGACAGGGGTAACAGATACGCAGTATTTT.

The chain carries TRBV10-3 and TRBJ2-3; TRBD1 matches at 9 bases. V trimming: 4 bases; J trimming: 2 bases; junction bases outside the gene matches: 7. Germline values: CDR1 ENHRY, CDR2 SYGVKD. CDR3 length: 16 amino acids. The CDR3 region is CAISGDRALITDTQYF. In nucleotides, the CDR3 is TGTGCCATCAGTGGGGACAGGGCACTTATCACAGATACGCAGTATTTT.

This clone was detected only once. The J gene is TRBJ1-2, the V gene TRBV7-2, with D hard to call. Trimming removed 5 bases at V and 8 bases at J, with 15 bases between. The germline CDR1 and CDR2 sequences are SGHTA and FQGNSA. CDR3 size: 13 residues. The CDR3 DNA reads TGTGCCAGCAGCCACTCTAGTCTTTTCGGCTACACCTTC. Its protein is CASSHSSLFGYTF.

The chain joins TRBV7-8 to TRBJ1-5, with D maybe TRBD1 (6 bases). This CDR3 is built from 14 residues. Per the germline V gene, CDR1 is SGHVS and CDR2 is FQNEAQ. Deletions cut 1 base from V and 11 bases from J, with 15 bases between. The CDR3 region is CASSLDAGVGAQHF. The CDR3 DNA sequence: TGTGCCAGCAGCTTAGATGCAGGGGTCGGGGCCCAGCATTTT.

V gene TRBV9 combines with J gene TRBJ2-7; either TRBD1 or TRBD2 may fit D (5 bases each). V gave up 0 bases and J gave up 3 bases, with 13 bases separating them. In germline, CDR1 is SGDLS, CDR2 YYNGEE. The CDR3 contains 15 residues. The CDR3 sequence is CASSVAEGPYYEQYF. As DNA, the CDR3 is TGTGCCAGCAGCGTAGCTGAGGGGCCATACTACGAGCAGTACTTC.

This clone was picked up one time. The chain employs TRBV2 and TRBJ2-7; 7 nucleotides line up with TRBD2. The J segment lost 7 bases and the V segment lost 0 bases, leaving 15 bases of the junction unmatched. This CDR3 contains 17 residues. CDR1 is SNHLY and CDR2 is FYNNEI in the germline V gene. As DNA, the CDR3 is TGTGCCAGCAGTGAAGCGCTGGGACGGAGGTCCGGGGGGGAGCAGTACTTC. The encoded protein is CASSEALGRRSGGEQYF.

The chain employs TRBV7-2 and TRBJ2-1; no definite D call. V was shortened by 5 bases and J by 5 bases, with 13 bases between the two germline ends. This CDR3 is 14 amino acids long. Germline CDR1 reads SGHTA; CDR2 reads FQGNSA. The CDR3 sequence is CASSLTWQNNEQFF. The CDR3 bases are TGTGCCAGCAGCCTTACTTGGCAAAACAATGAGCAGTTCTTC.

The chain uses TRBV4-3 and TRBJ2-2; possibly TRBD1 for D (7 bases). This CDR3 comprises 15 residues. Germline CDR1 is LGHNA and CDR2 is YSLEER. Trimming pared 1 base from V and 7 bases from J, leaving 13 bases between. The CDR3: CASSQGGTVGGELFF. CDR3 nucleotide sequence: TGCGCCAGCAGCCAAGGCGGGACAGTTGGCGGGGAGCTGTTTTTT.

The chain links TRBV19 to TRBJ2-7, with 8 bases matching TRBD1. Germline CDR1 LNHDA, CDR2 SQIVND (reference sequence). This CDR3 contains 14 residues. V lost 4 bases to trimming and J lost 1 base; unmatched junction nucleotides: 3. The CDR3 reads CASSTHRGSYEQYF. The CDR3 DNA reads TGTGCCAGTAGTACTCACAGGGGGTCCTACGAGCAGTACTTC.

The genes are TRBV5-6 and TRBJ1-3; TRBD1 might be the D (5 bases). Trimming took off 3 bases at V and 4 bases at J, with 14 bases between the two ends. The CDR3 covers 15 residues. From germline, CDR1 is SGHDT and CDR2 YYEEEE. CDR3 loop: CASSSPAGYGNTIYF. In DNA form, the CDR3 reads TGTGCCAGCAGCTCCCCGGCAGGGTACGGAAACACCATATATTTT.

CDR3 in DNA: TGTGCCAGTAGTTATGACAGGGAGAATGGCTACACCTTC. Its protein is CASSYDRENGYTF. The chain has TRBV19 and TRBJ1-2; 7 positions match TRBD1. The germline V gene encodes CDR1 LNHDA and CDR2 SQIVND (reference sequence). V dropped 5 bases and J dropped 6; count of bases not matched to a gene: 6. The CDR3 spans 13 residues. Complete variable domain (other parts from reference TRBV19 and TRBJ1-2): DGGITQSPKYLFRKEGQNVTLSCEQNLNHDAMYWYRQDPGQGLRLIYYSQIVNDFQKGDIAEGYSVSREKKESFPLTVTSAQKNPTAFYLCASSYDRENGYTFGSGTRLTVV.

The V gene is TRBV21-1, the J gene TRBJ2-1; the table's D gene call, TRBD2, was not cross checked with the DNA. TRBV21-1 is a pseudogene segment. This CDR3 comprises 19 residues. Here the CDR3 DNA reads TGTGCCAGCAGCAAAGTGGAACTAGCGGGGGGGTACTCCTACAATGAGCAGTTCTTC. This gives the protein CASSKVELAGGYSYNEQFF.

This chain links TRBV6-6 with TRBJ1-5, with TRBD1 as a possible D gene (6 bases). Trimming took off 2 bases at V and 6 bases at J, with 14 bases between the two ends. CDR3 length: 15 residues. The germline gives CDR1 MNHNY, CDR2 SVGAGI (reference sequence). DNA of the CDR3: TGTGCCAGCAGTTACGGGGGGCAGGGAGGTCAGCCCCAGCATTTT. This sequence encodes CASSYGGQGGQPQHF.

This chain connects TRBV4-1 to TRBJ2-1, with 8 bases aligning to TRBD2. The junction had 12 bases not matched to a gene; V was cut back by 0 bases and J by 8 bases. The CDR3 spans 17 residues. CDR1 is MGHRA, CDR2 YSYEKL, per germline. As DNA, the CDR3 is TGCGCCAGCAGCCAAGAGGGAGCGGTAGCGGGGAATCATGAGCAGTTCTTC. Translation gives CASSQEGAVAGNHEQFF.

The rearrangement uses TRBV30 and TRBJ2-5, with a tentative D call TRBD2 (5 bases). CDR1 GTSNPN and CDR2 SVGIG come from the germline V gene (reference sequence). CDR3 length: 13 amino acids. Between the trimmed V and J ends, which lost 8 bases and 4 bases, there was a span of 17 bases. Here the CDR3 reads CAGDTRAGETQYF. Here the CDR3 DNA reads TGTGCCGGTGATACGAGGGCGGGAGAGACCCAGTACTTC.

The rearrangement links TRBV5-1 to TRBJ1-6; 8 bases match TRBD1. CDR1 is SGHRS and CDR2 is YFSETQ in the germline V gene. The CDR3 has 16 amino acids. V trimming: 0 bases; J trimming: 10 bases; junction bases outside the gene matches: 9. The CDR3 reads CASSLAPQGVGSPLHF. CDR3 DNA: TGCGCCAGCAGCTTGGCCCCACAGGGGGTAGGATCACCCCTCCACTTT. The whole variable domain, remainder taken from reference TRBV5-1 and TRBJ1-6, is KAGVTQTPRYLIKTRGQQVTLSCSPISGHRSVSWYQQTPGQGLQFLFEYFSETQRNKGNFPGRFSGRQFSNSRSEMNVSTLELGDSALYLCASSLAPQGVGSPLHFGNGTRLTVT.

This clone was observed once. V usage is TRBV11-2 and J usage is TRBJ2-1; 9 bases fit TRBD1. Germline V gene sequence: CDR1 SGHAT, CDR2 FQNNGV. The CDR3 is 18 amino acids. The junction had 15 bases not matched to a gene; V was cut back by 3 bases and J by 6 bases. The CDR3 sequence: CASSLTFSGTGTGNEQFF. CDR3 nucleotides: TGTGCCAGCAGCTTGACCTTCTCCGGGACAGGGACGGGCAATGAGCAGTTCTTC.

This chain joins TRBV6-1 and TRBJ1-2, with TRBD1 identical over 11 bases. Germline CDR1 and CDR2: MNHNS and SASEGT. J gave up 3 bases and V 4 bases, and 4 bases lay outside the gene matches. CDR3 size: 15 residues. CDR3 protein: CASSGTGGLYYGYTF. DNA for the CDR3: TGTGCCAGCAGTGGGACAGGGGGCCTCTACTATGGCTACACCTTC.

Note on this clone: At one of its ends the junction is not consistent with the germline gene, which may arise from a read error. The chain uses TRBV5-4 and TRBJ2-1; D might be TRBD1 or TRBD2, each matching 5 bases. The CDR3 is made up of 13 amino acids. Germline values: CDR1 SGHNT, CDR2 YYREEE (reference sequence). CDR3 protein: CASSLGDETVFVF. Written as DNA, the CDR3 is TGTGCCAGCAGCTTGGGGGACGAGACAGTCTTCGTCTTC.

The chain is built from TRBV6-5 and TRBJ2-5, with TRBD1 matching 9 bases. In germline, CDR1 is MNHEY, CDR2 SVGAGI. This CDR3 region has 15 residues. V shed 0 bases, J shed 5 bases, and the junction held 4 bases outside the gene matches. This CDR3 is CASSYSIGQGETQYF. CDR3 bases: TGTGCCAGCAGTTACTCGATAGGACAGGGGGAGACCCAGTACTTC.

V usage is TRBV5-4 and J usage is TRBJ2-1; D may be TRBD2 (5 bases). The V gene lost 0 bases and the J gene lost 2 bases, with 12 bases spanning the gap. This CDR3 contains 16 residues. CDR1 is SGHNT and CDR2 is YYREEE in the germline V gene (reference sequence). The DNA for the CDR3 is TGTGCCAGCAGCTTGGAAGCGCAGACTACCTACAATGAGCAGTTCTTC. This encodes CASSLEAQTTYNEQFF.